One and the same sample provided the 14 T cell receptor beta chains below, sequenced in a study of tissue T cells after allogeneic stem cell transplantation (dated by TCRdb to between 2022 and 2023). The library was generated by the immunoSEQ multiplex PCR assay. This immuneACCESS table, as held by TCRdb, lists in-frame sequences with V and J called but not all clones. Of the missing ones, under half trace to an unresolved V gene in checked studies; the others have no known cause. The table for this sample lists under 4,500 clones; roughly three fifths of them were counted only once. The top ten clones comprise about 30% of the sample. The sample's time point label is to be understood as: mouse harvest day 7 after allogeneic transplant. Mouse grafts consisting of 10^7 T-cell-depleted bone marrow cells combined with 10^6 splenic CD5+ T cells were administered by tail vein injection. The source material was spleen. The receptors shown here come from a female BALB/c mouse given C57BL/6 T cells with graft-versus-host disease after an allogeneic hematopoietic cell transplant.

A few counts support this clone. Gene names refer to mouse genes. The sequenced CDR3 bases are TGTGCCAGCAGCCCTCAGGGGGCTGGAAATACGCTCTAT. It is translated as CASSPQGAGNTLY. The whole CDR3 sequence is CASSPQGAGNTLYF. This rearrangement joins TRBV13-1 to TRBJ1-3; 7 bases map to TRBD1. The CDR3 end falls 1 residue outside the read, so it is completed with the germline J gene. Looked up from germline, CDR1 is NSHNY and CDR2 is SYGAGN. The CDR3 is 14 amino acids. J lost 2 bases, V lost 5 bases, and 4 bases had no gene match.

Points on this clone: Any gene name here is a mouse gene name. The sequenced fragment ends 1 residue before the CDR3 boundary, so the rest is inferred from the germline J gene. The rearrangement joins TRBV3 to TRBJ1-2, with D unresolved. This CDR3 is 15 amino acids long. The germline V and J ends were trimmed by 1 base and 2 bases, with 11 bases remaining between them. CDR1 and CDR2 from the germline V gene are SNHLY and FYNGKV (reference sequence). The CDR3 bases that were read are TGTGCCAGCAGCTTAGAAGGCCATACTAACTCCGACTACACC. Translating gives CASSLEGHTNSDYT. The full CDR3 is CASSLEGHTNSDYTF. Supplemented by reference TRBV3 and TRBJ1-2, the full variable domain reads GPKVLQIPSHQIIDMGQMVTLNCDPVSNHLYFYWYKQILGQQMEFLVNFYNGKVMEKSKLFKDQFSVERPDGSYFTLKIQPTALEDSAVYFCASSLEGHTNSDYTFGSGTRLLVI.

Remarks on this clone: Germline and genes: mouse. The read ends 1 residue early relative to the CDR3; the germline J gene fills the gap. The chain links TRBV13-3 to TRBJ1-6; perhaps TRBD1 as D (5 bases). TRBJ1-6 is marked as an open reading frame, function uncertain. Germline CDR1 reads NNHDY; CDR2 reads SYVADS. This CDR3 comprises 14 residues. Trimming took 4 bases from V and 6 from J, leaving 11 bases between them. The CDR3 loop reads CASSRDGFNSPLYF. The part of the CDR3 DNA that was read is TGTGCCAGCAGTCGGGACGGCTTTAATTCGCCCCTCTAC.

As concerns this clone: Germline and genes here are mouse. This CDR3 reads CASRDRGRNTLYF. Partial CDR3 DNA: TGTGCCAGCAGGGACAGGGGGCGAAACACCTTGTAC. J is TRBJ2-4 and V is TRBV26; 11 bases map to TRBD1. Coverage ceases 1 residue before the CDR3 finishes, and the germline J gene fills in the end. Germline trimming cut 6 bases from V and 5 bases from J; bases unmatched to any gene: 1. CDR1 and CDR2 from the germline V gene are KGHPV and FQNQEV (reference sequence). This CDR3 is built from 13 residues. Using reference TRBV26 and TRBJ2-4 for the parts outside the CDR3, the full variable domain is NSKVIQTPRYLVKGQGQKAKMRCIPEKGHPVVFWYQQNKNNEFKFLINFQNQEVLQQIDMTEKRFSAECPSNSPCSLEIQSSEAGDSALYLCASRDRGRNTLYFGAGTRLSVL.

This clone has only one observation. The genes and germline here are from mouse. The part of the CDR3 DNA that was read is TGTGCTAGCAGAGACATACCAAACACCTTGTAC. Protein sequence: CASRDIPNTLY. The full CDR3 sequence reads CASRDIPNTLYF. The V and J genes are TRBV29 and TRBJ2-4; no reliable D call. The DNA ends 1 residue before the CDR3 does, and the rest of the CDR3 is filled in from the germline J gene. Trimming removed 6 bases at V and 5 bases at J, with 9 bases between. The germline V gene encodes CDR1 MSHET and CDR2 SYDVDS. The CDR3 has 12 amino acids.

The table lists this clone with a count of one. The listed genes are named as in mouse. From the germline J gene comes the end of the CDR3, since the read stops 1 residue before it. The chain couples TRBV26 to TRBJ1-1; no definite D call. The CDR3 runs to 11 residues. The V gene's germline CDR1 is KGHPV and CDR2 FQNQEV (reference sequence). The germline V and J ends were trimmed by 6 bases and 5 bases, with 7 bases remaining between them. CDR3 residues: CASSAGTEVFF. CDR3 DNA, as far as it was read: TGTGCCAGCAGCGCGGGGACAGAAGTCTTC. Full variable domain (remainder filled in from reference TRBV26 and TRBJ1-1): NSKVIQTPRYLVKGQGQKAKMRCIPEKGHPVVFWYQQNKNNEFKFLINFQNQEVLQQIDMTEKRFSAECPSNSPCSLEIQSSEAGDSALYLCASSAGTEVFFGKGTRLTVV.

Turning to this clone: Germline and genes: mouse. The read falls 1 residue short of the CDR3 end, and the missing part is taken from the germline J gene. The chain is built from TRBV12-2 and TRBJ2-7, with D hard to call. V was clipped by 0 bases and J by 3 bases, with 5 bases between them. This CDR3 is built from 12 residues. CDR1 is SGHLS and CDR2 is HYDKME in the germline V gene. The chain's CDR3 is CASSLPIYEQYF. The covered CDR3 bases are TGTGCCAGCTCTCTCCCCATCTATGAACAGTAC.

The table lists this clone with a few counts. Gene names are mouse gene names. Read data end 1 residue before the CDR3 end; the end is taken from the germline J gene. This sequence joins TRBV26 and TRBJ2-7; TRBD1 agrees at 9 bases. Trimming took 4 bases from V and 7 from J; bases not matched to a gene: 5. The CDR3 sequence is 13 residues long. CDR1 and CDR2 (germline): KGHPV, FQNQEV (reference sequence). The CDR3 loop is CASSPGTGREQYF. Partial CDR3 DNA: TGTGCCAGCAGTCCCGGGACAGGGCGAGAACAGTAC.

For this clone: Each gene name is a mouse one. Read sequence stops 1 residue before the CDR3 end, and the germline J gene provides the missing end. The chain has TRBV3 and TRBJ2-2; D not certain. V lost 5 bases and J lost 1, with 5 bases in between. Germline V gene lookup returns CDR1 SNHLY and CDR2 FYNGKV (reference sequence). The CDR3 covers 13 residues. The part of the CDR3 DNA that was read is TGTGCCAGCAGCCTATTAAACACCGGGCAGCTCTAC. Its protein product is CASSLLNTGQLY. The full CDR3 protein reads CASSLLNTGQLYF.

On this clone: Gene names are the mouse ones. The read ends 1 residue before the CDR3 terminus; that terminus is restored from the germline J gene. This sequence joins TRBV20 and TRBJ2-1; 10 bases match TRBD2. Germline CDR1 and CDR2: GFQATS and STVNSAI. The CDR3 is made up of 15 amino acids. Germline trimming cut 0 bases from V and 1 base from J; bases unmatched to any gene: 0. CDR3 in amino acids: CGAREDWGNYAEQFF. The part of the CDR3 DNA that was read is TGTGGTGCTAGGGAGGACTGGGGGAACTATGCTGAGCAGTTC. Full variable domain (missing parts from reference TRBV20 and TRBJ2-1): GALVYQYPRRTICKSGTSMRMECQAVGFQATSVAWYRQSPQKTFELIALSTVNSAIKYEQNFTQEKFPISHPNLSFSSMTVLNAYLEDRGLYLCGAREDWGNYAEQFFGPGTRLTVL.

Concerning this clone: Germline and genes here are mouse. The read ends 1 residue early relative to the CDR3; the germline J gene fills the gap. The chain couples TRBV13-1 to TRBJ2-2; D is undetermined. Trimming removed 2 bases at V and 7 bases at J, with 9 bases between. CDR1 and CDR2 from the germline V gene are NSHNY and SYGAGN. This CDR3 has 13 amino acids. CDR3 bases read: TGTGCCAGCAGTGAAGATGGAAGCGGGCAGCTCTAC. Translated, it gives CASSEDGSGQLY. The entire CDR3 sequence reads CASSEDGSGQLYF.

A remark on this clone: Gene names denote mouse genes. The observed sequence ends 1 residue before the CDR3 terminus, with the missing tail filled in from the germline J gene. The chain carries TRBV29 and TRBJ2-1, with TRBD2 matching over 7 bases. The CDR3 contains 14 residues. V was clipped by 3 bases and J by 3 bases; unmatched bases: 2. Looked up from germline, CDR1 is MSHET and CDR2 is SYDVDS. CDR3 bases read: TGTGCTAGCAGTTTTACTGGGGCCTATGCTGAGCAGTTC. Protein sequence: CASSFTGAYAEQF. The entire CDR3 reads CASSFTGAYAEQFF.

This clone was counted between two and nine times. Gene names and germline refer to mouse. The CDR3 end lies 1 residue beyond the end of the read and is filled in from the germline J gene. The chain carries TRBV12-2 and TRBJ1-4; 8 bases are a match to TRBD1. V lost 0 bases, J lost 6 bases, and 5 bases stayed unmatched. CDR1 is SGHLS, CDR2 HYDKME, per germline. The CDR3 runs to 15 residues. The CDR3 loop is CASSLDDRGDERLFF. CDR3 DNA (partial): TGTGCCAGCTCTCTCGACGACAGGGGCGACGAAAGATTATTT.

Comments on this clone: Any gene name here is a mouse gene name. Sequencing ends 1 residue short of the CDR3 end; the germline J gene provides the rest. The V gene is TRBV2, the J gene TRBJ2-5; D remains unclear. The CDR3 totals 15 residues. Germline values: CDR1 LGHNA, CDR2 YSYQKL. Trimming took 0 bases from V and 0 from J, leaving 7 bases between them. CDR3 bases read: TGTGCCAGCAGCCAAGAAGGGCAAAACCAAGACACCCAGTAC. Its translation: CASSQEGQNQDTQY. The CDR3 in full is CASSQEGQNQDTQYF.